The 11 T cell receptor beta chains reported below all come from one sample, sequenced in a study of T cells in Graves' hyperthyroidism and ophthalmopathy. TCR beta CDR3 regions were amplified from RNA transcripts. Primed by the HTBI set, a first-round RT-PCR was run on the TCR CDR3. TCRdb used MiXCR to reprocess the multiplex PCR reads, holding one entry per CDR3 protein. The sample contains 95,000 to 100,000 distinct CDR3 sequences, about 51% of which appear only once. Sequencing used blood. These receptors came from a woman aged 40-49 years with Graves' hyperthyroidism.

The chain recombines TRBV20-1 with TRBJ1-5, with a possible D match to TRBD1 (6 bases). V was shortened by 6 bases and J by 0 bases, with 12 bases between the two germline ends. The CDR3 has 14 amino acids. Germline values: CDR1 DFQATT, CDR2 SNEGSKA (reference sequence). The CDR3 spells CSAQDRYSNQPQHF. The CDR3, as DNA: TGCAGTGCACAGGACAGATATAGCAATCAGCCCCAGCATTTT.

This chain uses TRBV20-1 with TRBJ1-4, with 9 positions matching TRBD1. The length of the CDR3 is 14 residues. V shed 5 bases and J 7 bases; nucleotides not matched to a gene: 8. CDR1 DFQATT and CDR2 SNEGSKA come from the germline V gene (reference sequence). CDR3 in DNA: TGCAGTGCTCCCGGGACAGGGAGGACTGAAAAACTGTTTTTT. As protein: CSAPGTGRTEKLFF.

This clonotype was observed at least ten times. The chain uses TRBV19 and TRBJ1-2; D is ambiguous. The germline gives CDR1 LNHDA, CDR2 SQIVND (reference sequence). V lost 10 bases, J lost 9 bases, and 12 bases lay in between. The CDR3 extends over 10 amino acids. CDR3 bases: TGTGCCATCCTCGCCTTTAGCTACACCTTC. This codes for CAILAFSYTF.

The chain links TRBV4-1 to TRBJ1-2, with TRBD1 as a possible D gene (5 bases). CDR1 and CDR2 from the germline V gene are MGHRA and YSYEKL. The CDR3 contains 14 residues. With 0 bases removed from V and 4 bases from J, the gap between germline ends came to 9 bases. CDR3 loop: CASSQDGGSYGYTF. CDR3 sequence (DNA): TGCGCCAGCAGCCAAGACGGGGGGAGCTATGGCTACACCTTC.

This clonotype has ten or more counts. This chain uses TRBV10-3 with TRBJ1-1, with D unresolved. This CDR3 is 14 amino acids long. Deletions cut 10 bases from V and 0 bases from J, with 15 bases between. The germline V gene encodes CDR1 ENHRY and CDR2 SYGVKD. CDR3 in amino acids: CATALTSMNTEAFF. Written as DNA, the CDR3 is TGTGCCACCGCCCTGACATCCATGAACACTGAAGCTTTCTTT.

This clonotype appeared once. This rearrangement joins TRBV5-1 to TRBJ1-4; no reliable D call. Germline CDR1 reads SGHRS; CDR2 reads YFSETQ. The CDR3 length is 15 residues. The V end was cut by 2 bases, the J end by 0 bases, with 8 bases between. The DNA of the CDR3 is TGCGCCAGCAGCTTACTAGATCCAACTAATGAAAAACTGTTTTTT. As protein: CASSLLDPTNEKLFF.

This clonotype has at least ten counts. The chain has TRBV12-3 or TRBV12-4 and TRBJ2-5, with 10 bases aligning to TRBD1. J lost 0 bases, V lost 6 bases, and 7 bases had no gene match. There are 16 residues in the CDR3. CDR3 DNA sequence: TGTGCCAGCAGCCCCGGACAGGGGGATGACCAAGAGACCCAGTACTTC. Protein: CASSPGQGDDQETQYF.

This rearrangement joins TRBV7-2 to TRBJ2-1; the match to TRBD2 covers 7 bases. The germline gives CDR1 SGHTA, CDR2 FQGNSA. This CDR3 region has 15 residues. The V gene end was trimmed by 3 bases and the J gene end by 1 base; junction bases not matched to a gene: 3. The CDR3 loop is CASSLVGGSYNEQFF. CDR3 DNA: TGTGCCAGCAGCTTGGTGGGAGGGTCCTACAATGAGCAGTTCTTC.

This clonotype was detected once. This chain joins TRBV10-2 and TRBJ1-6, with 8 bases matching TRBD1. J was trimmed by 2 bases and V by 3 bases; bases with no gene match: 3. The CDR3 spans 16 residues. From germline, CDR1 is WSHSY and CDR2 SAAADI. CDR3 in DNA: TGCGCCAGCAGTGAACAGGGGGACGCCTATAATTCACCCCTCCACTTT. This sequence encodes CASSEQGDAYNSPLHF.

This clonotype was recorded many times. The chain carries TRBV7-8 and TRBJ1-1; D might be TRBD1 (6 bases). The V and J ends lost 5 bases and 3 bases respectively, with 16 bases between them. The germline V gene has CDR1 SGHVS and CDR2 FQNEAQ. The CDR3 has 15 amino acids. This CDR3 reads CASSIGGRTYTEAFF. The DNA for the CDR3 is TGTGCCAGCAGCATAGGGGGGCGAACCTACACTGAAGCTTTCTTT.

CDR3 DNA: TGCAGTGCTAGAGATAGGGAGGCAGGGGATAATCAGCCCCAGCATTTT. Translation: CSARDREAGDNQPQHF. The V gene is TRBV20-1, the J gene TRBJ1-5; TRBD1 is a possible D gene (6 bases). CDR3 length: 16 amino acids. Trimming pared 0 bases from V and 4 bases from J, leaving 16 bases between. Germline-derived CDR1 and CDR2 are DFQATT and SNEGSKA (reference sequence).